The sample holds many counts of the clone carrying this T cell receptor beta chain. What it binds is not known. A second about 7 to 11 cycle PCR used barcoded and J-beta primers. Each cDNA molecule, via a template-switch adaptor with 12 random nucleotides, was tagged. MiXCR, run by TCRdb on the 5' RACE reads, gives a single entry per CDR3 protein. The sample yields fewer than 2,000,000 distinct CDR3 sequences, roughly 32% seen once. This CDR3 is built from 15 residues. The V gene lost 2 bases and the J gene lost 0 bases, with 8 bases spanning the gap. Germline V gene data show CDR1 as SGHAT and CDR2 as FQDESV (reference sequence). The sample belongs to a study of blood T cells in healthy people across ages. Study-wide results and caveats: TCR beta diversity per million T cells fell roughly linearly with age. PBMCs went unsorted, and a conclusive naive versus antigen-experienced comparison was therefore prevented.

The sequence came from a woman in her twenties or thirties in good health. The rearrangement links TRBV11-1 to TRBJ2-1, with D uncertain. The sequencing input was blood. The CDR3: CASSLTRSSYNEQFF. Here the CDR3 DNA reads TGTGCCAGCAGCTTAACGCGGAGCTCCTACAATGAGCAGTTCTTC.